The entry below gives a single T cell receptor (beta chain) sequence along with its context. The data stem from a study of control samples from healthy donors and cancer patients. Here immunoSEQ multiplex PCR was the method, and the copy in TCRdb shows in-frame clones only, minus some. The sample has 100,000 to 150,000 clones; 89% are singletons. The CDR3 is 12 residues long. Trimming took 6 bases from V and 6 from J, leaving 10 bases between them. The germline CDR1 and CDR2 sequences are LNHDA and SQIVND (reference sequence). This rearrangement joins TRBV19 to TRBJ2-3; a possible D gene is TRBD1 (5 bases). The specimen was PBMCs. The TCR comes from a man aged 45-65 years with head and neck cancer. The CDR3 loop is CASRRSGDTQYF. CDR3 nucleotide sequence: TGTGCCAGTAGGCGGTCAGGGGATACGCAGTATTTT.